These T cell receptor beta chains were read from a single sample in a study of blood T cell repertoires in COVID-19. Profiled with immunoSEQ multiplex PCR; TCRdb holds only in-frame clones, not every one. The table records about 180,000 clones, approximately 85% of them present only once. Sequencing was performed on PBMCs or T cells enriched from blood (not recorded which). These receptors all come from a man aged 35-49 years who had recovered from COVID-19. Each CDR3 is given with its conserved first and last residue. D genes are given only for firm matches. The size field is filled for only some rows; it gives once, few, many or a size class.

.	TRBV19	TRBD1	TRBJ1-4	CASSAPGQGSEKLFF	TGTGCCAGTAGTGCCCCGGGACAGGGGAGTGAAAAACTGTTTTTT
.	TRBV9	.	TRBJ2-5	CASTRGAVQETQYF	TGTGCCAGTACCCGGGGGGCAGTACAAGAGACCCAGTACTTC
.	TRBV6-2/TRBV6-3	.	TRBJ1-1	CASSPRSGEANTEAFF	TGTGCCAGCAGTCCAAGATCGGGGGAAGCGAACACTGAAGCTTTCTTT
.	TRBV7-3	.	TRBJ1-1	CASSSFLNTEAFF	TGTGCCAGCAGCTCTTTTTTGAACACTGAAGCTTTCTTT
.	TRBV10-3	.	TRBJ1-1	CAISEATEGAEAFF	TGTGCCATCAGTGAGGCCACCGAGGGGGCTGAAGCTTTCTTT
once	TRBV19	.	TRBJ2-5	CASSTHSQETQYF	TGTGCCAGTAGTACCCACAGTCAAGAGACCCAGTACTTC
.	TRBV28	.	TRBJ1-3	CASSDSLTAGTIYF	TGTGCCAGCTCGGACAGCCTAACAGCGGGGACCATATATTTT
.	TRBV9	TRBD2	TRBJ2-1	CASSVASGGNEQFF	TGTGCCAGCAGCGTAGCTTCGGGGGGGAATGAGCAGTTCTTC
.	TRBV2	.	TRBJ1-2	CASSSRGAVDYGYTF	TGTGCCAGCAGCTCTCGGGGGGCAGTGGACTATGGCTACACCTTC
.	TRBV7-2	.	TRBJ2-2	CASSRSRDTGELFF	TGTGCCAGCAGCCGCTCTCGGGACACCGGGGAGCTGTTTTTT